This T cell receptor (beta chain) was recorded in a study of Ad26.COV2.S vaccination and SARS-CoV-2 variants (dated by TCRdb to the early 2020s). The study in broad terms: Vaccine-arm donors came from COV1001, a multicentre, randomized, double-blind, placebo-controlled phase I-IIa trial of Ad26.COV2.S in healthy adults. Ad26.COV2.S was given intramuscularly at 5x10^10 or 1x10^11 viral particles, as a single shot or as two shots 56 days apart. TCRbeta repertoire sequencing served as the tool for gauging how specific and how broad the SARS-CoV-2-reactive T cell receptors were following Ad26.COV2.S vaccination. The TCR-sequenced set comprised approximately 30 samples: some 20 Ad26.COV2.S vaccine recipients, 5 placebo recipients and 8 SARS-CoV-2 convalescent individuals. Investigators remained blinded to trial group allocation during experiments and outcome assessment. Participants in the trial were split at random into five groups of five each, receiving low-dose or high-dose Ad26.COV2.S once or twice, or else placebo on both occasions.

TCRbeta CDR3 regions were sequenced with the immunoSEQ Assay. After extraction, genomic DNA underwent amplification by bias-controlled multiplex PCR, followed by high-throughput sequencing. Per the source publication's procedure: To quantify the absolute abundance of each unique TCRbeta CDR3 region, sequences were collapsed and filtered. T cell fraction was estimated by normalizing TCRbeta template counts to usable DNA, which was measured by amplifying reference genes present in all nucleated cells. Repertoire TCRs were annotated as SARS-CoV-2-specific by exact matching of V gene, CDR3 amino acid sequence and J gene to a known reactive TCR set. The reference SARS-CoV-2 TCR set came from MIRA and was filtered for enrichment in COVID-19-positive ImmuneCODE repertoires, removing public or cross-reactive TCRs. Based on the MIRA antigens, annotated TCRs were further analysed at the level of specific ORF or position within ORF. Breadth was defined as annotated unique rearrangements over total unique productive rearrangements; depth was the summed frequency of those rearrangements. Two-sided Wilcoxon rank-sum tests were applied when comparing TCR breadth between groups. TCRdb provides this immuneACCESS table in a form limited to in-frame rearrangements. Some clones are lacking; in checked studies, under half of them reflect an unresolved V gene, and why the rest are absent is not known. Clonal size and the V and J genes are those of that table, whereas D and trimming came from the DNA. Here the sample has fewer than 800,000 clones; roughly nine tenths occur a single time. The top ten hold roughly 1.5% of the sample.

Study-level results and caveats: Comparing responses between vaccine doses or regimens was not something the study was powered to do. Spike-specific TCR breadth was higher in Ad26.COV2.S recipients than in placebo recipients (P = 0.0014). After vaccination, substantial breadth of spike-specific CD8+ and CD4+ T cell responses was reported. Vaccine and placebo recipients had similar non-spike TCR breadth, a finding consistent with the vaccine containing only spike. According to the authors, total T cell responses may have been underestimated by the TCR breadth and depth analyses.

About this clone itself: Its cognate antigen has yet to be identified. Qualities for individual bases were not recorded, and no much larger clone is one base off.

The treatment or condition label on this specimen signifies: roughly 19 received Ad26.COV2.S at low or high dose, single or two shots; about 5 received placebo; per-sample allocation not given. Repertoires of vaccine and placebo recipients were sequenced from samples collected on day 63 after the first injection. In Cohort 1b, about 25 adults aged 18-55 years were enrolled at a single site in Boston, USA, between 29 July and 7 August 2020. Ad26.COV2.S was a replication-incompetent adenovirus type 26 vector expressing a prefusion-stabilized SARS-CoV-2 spike protein from the original Wuhan strain. The cysteine opens and the phenylalanine closes a CDR3 of 13 amino acids. Kept here is only the CDR3 DNA, which spans 39 bases and is read in frame from base 1. V loses 2 bases of germline sequence and J loses 7 bases, and the interval between the two ends is 9 bases. Per the germline V gene, MNHNS is the CDR1 and SASEGT is the CDR2.

The TCR originated in a person between 18 and 60 years old who received the Ad26.COV2.S COVID-19 vaccine or a placebo. Sequences were derived from peripheral blood, sampled in a trial of Ad26.COV2.S vaccine versus placebo. Recombination connected TRBV6-1 to TRBJ2-1, with the D segment identity uncertain. The CDR3 sequence is CASSERVLNEQFF. Here is the DNA: TGTGCCAGCAGTGAACGTGTCCTGAATGAGCAGTTCTTC.